The 25 T cell receptor beta chains below come from one sample, sequenced in a study of beta chain features in type 1 diabetes. Their target antigens are unknown. The sequenced template was cDNA made from the entire isolated RNA. Sequenced by immunoSEQ multiplex PCR; TCRdb stores in-frame clones only, minus some. The sample lists about 160,000 clones; approximately 8% were seen once. Study-wide results and caveats: There was a moderate but significant shortening of TCRB CDR3s in all four CD4+ subsets of Type 1 diabetes patients.

Sample: central memory CD4+ T cells from blood. The receptor set was obtained from a woman aged 40-49 years with type 1 diabetes.

The chain links TRBV9 to TRBJ1-1; 7 nucleotides match TRBD1. Germline assignment: CDR1 SGDLS and CDR2 YYNGEE. Losses at the gene ends were 3 bases for V and 0 bases for J; bases not matched to a gene: 8. The CDR3 is made up of 16 amino acids. In nucleotides, the CDR3 is TGTGCCAGCAGCGCCATGGCCGGGACAGTGAACACTGAAGCTTTCTTT. Amino acid sequence: CASSAMAGTVNTEAFF.

This clone was picked up a small number of times. This chain connects TRBV29-1 to TRBJ2-7; 8 positions agree with TRBD2. The V gene's germline CDR1 is SQVTM and CDR2 ANQGSEA. The J segment lost 6 bases and the V segment lost 6 bases, leaving 10 bases of the junction unmatched. The CDR3 is 13 residues long. The CDR3 nucleotides are TGCAGCGTGTCCGGGACTAGACTGGGCGAGCAGTACTTC. Translating gives CSVSGTRLGEQYF.

V is TRBV30 and J is TRBJ2-3; 10 nucleotides line up with TRBD2. Trimming cost V 6 bases and J 1 base; bases outside gene matches: 16. CDR3 length equals 18 residues. CDR1 GTSNPN and CDR2 SVGIG come from the germline V gene (reference sequence). The CDR3 reads CACSPGLARGGGTDTQYF. CDR3 bases: TGTGCCTGTTCTCCGGGACTAGCGAGAGGGGGGGGCACAGATACGCAGTATTTT.

This clone was seen a handful of times. The V gene is TRBV19, the J gene TRBJ2-3; D uncertain. The CDR3 runs 12 residues. CDR1 and CDR2 from the germline V gene are LNHDA and SQIVND (reference sequence). V lost 6 bases and J 6 bases, leaving 10 bases between the germline ends. In DNA, the CDR3 is TGTGCCAGTAGAAATCCCCCGGATACGCAGTATTTT. Translating gives CASRNPPDTQYF.

The rearrangement links TRBV29-1 to TRBJ2-3; 11 bases agree with TRBD2. The V gene end was trimmed by 7 bases and the J gene end by 4 bases; junction bases not matched to a gene: 4. CDR1 and CDR2 (germline): SQVTM, ANQGSEA. This CDR3 is 13 amino acids long. The CDR3, as DNA: TGCAGCGATACTAGCGGGAGTGCAGATACGCAGTATTTT. It specifies CSDTSGSADTQYF.

The rearrangement links TRBV10-3 to TRBJ2-6, with a weak D call TRBD1 (6 bases). Looked up from germline, CDR1 is ENHRY and CDR2 is SYGVKD. Trimming cost V 6 bases and J 3 bases, with 15 bases left between them. This CDR3 has 16 residues. CDR3: CAIRKSQGSGANVLTF. In nucleotides, the CDR3 is TGTGCCATCAGAAAGTCGCAGGGGAGTGGGGCCAACGTCCTGACTTTC.

Only a few counts were recorded for this clone. The rearrangement joins TRBV18 to TRBJ2-4, with TRBD1 as a possible D gene (5 bases). CDR3 size: 13 residues. The germline gives CDR1 KGHSH, CDR2 LQKENI. The V end was cut by 0 bases, the J end by 5 bases, with 5 bases between. Written as DNA, the CDR3 is TGTGCCAGCTCACCACCAGGGGAAAACATTCAGTACTTC. Its translation is CASSPPGENIQYF.

There are many counts of this clone. The rearrangement uses TRBV19 and TRBJ2-5; 9 bases are a match to TRBD2. The CDR3 is 16 residues long. Germline V CDR1 and CDR2: LNHDA, SQIVND (reference sequence). V dropped 5 bases and J dropped 4; count of bases not matched to a gene: 11. In DNA, the CDR3 is TGTGCCAGTAGTGCTCAGGGGACTAGCAGACGAGAGACCCAGTACTTC. This encodes CASSAQGTSRRETQYF.

This clone was picked up a small number of times. This chain links TRBV28 with TRBJ1-2; D is undetermined. Germline values: CDR1 MDHEN, CDR2 SYDVKM. The CDR3 is 15 residues long. The germline V and J ends were trimmed by 2 bases and 1 base, with 11 bases remaining between them. This chain's CDR3 is CASSLLFGLNYGYTF. Here the CDR3 DNA reads TGTGCCAGCAGTTTACTTTTTGGACTTAACTATGGCTACACCTTC.

The CDR3 bases are TGTGCCAGCAGTTACCGCTGGGACACGCAAGAGACCCAGTACTTC. Translation: CASSYRWDTQETQYF. The chain is built from TRBV6-5 and TRBJ2-5; D possibly corresponds to TRBD1 (6 bases). V was cut by 2 bases and J by 2 bases, with 12 bases left in between. Germline lookup yields CDR1 MNHEY and CDR2 SVGAGI. The CDR3 runs 15 residues.

The chain carries TRBV4-1 and TRBJ1-1; tentatively, D is TRBD1 (5 bases). Germline loops: CDR1 MGHRA, CDR2 YSYEKL. Trimming stripped 3 bases from V and 2 bases from J, with 16 bases between. The length of the CDR3 is 16 residues. The CDR3 here is CASSHRGGLANTEAFF. The CDR3, as DNA: TGCGCCAGCAGCCATCGCGGGGGGTTGGCCAACACTGAAGCTTTCTTT.

This chain joins TRBV9 and TRBJ2-5; weak D call: TRBD2 (5 bases). Germline CDR1 reads SGDLS; CDR2 reads YYNGEE. V was shortened by 0 bases and J by 9 bases, with 15 bases between the two germline ends. This CDR3 spans 14 amino acids. Here the CDR3 reads CASSVAEGHGAQYF. In DNA form, the CDR3 reads TGTGCCAGCAGCGTAGCGGAAGGCCACGGGGCCCAGTACTTC.

The rearrangement links TRBV7-9 to TRBJ1-4; 10 nucleotides agree with TRBD1. This CDR3 is 16 amino acids long. CDR1 and CDR2 from the germline V gene are SEHNR and FQNEAQ (reference sequence). Losses at the gene ends were 7 bases for V and 4 bases for J; bases not matched to a gene: 9. In DNA form, the CDR3 reads TGTGCCAGCACCACGAGGGGGACAGGGGATAATGAAAAACTGTTTTTT. This gives the protein CASTTRGTGDNEKLFF.

The chain is built from TRBV7-2 and TRBJ2-7; possible D gene TRBD2, 5 bases. The CDR3 has 14 residues. Trimming pared 5 bases from V and 7 bases from J, leaving 18 bases between. Per germline, CDR1 SGHTA and CDR2 FQGNSA. The CDR3 loop is CASSASGSRGEQYF. The CDR3 DNA reads as TGTGCCAGCAGCGCCTCGGGGTCCCGGGGAGAGCAGTACTTC.

This sequence joins TRBV13 and TRBJ2-1; maybe TRBD1 (6 bases). CDR1 is PRHDT, CDR2 FYEKMQ, per germline (reference sequence). The CDR3 has 14 amino acids. Deletions cut 5 bases from V and 5 bases from J, with 13 bases between. Here the CDR3 reads CASSQGTYNNEQFF. In DNA form, the CDR3 reads TGTGCCAGCAGCCAGGGGACCTACAACAATGAGCAGTTCTTC. Combining the CDR3 with reference TRBV13 and TRBJ2-1 gives the whole variable domain AAGVIQSPRHLIKEKRETATLKCYPIPRHDTVYWYQQGPGQDPQFLISFYEKMQSDKGSIPDRFSAQQFSDYHSELNMSSLELGDSALYFCASSQGTYNNEQFFGPGTRLTVL.

The chain combines TRBV5-1 with TRBJ2-2; D is perhaps TRBD1 (5 bases). There are 15 residues in the CDR3. Germline CDR1 is SGHRS and CDR2 is YFSETQ. V was cut by 1 base and J by 1 base, with 8 bases left in between. CDR3 nucleotide sequence: TGCGCCAGCAGCTTGCGGCAGGGGAACACCGGGGAGCTGTTTTTT. Its translation is CASSLRQGNTGELFF. Variable domain in full (rest from reference TRBV5-1 and TRBJ2-2): KAGVTQTPRYLIKTRGQQVTLSCSPISGHRSVSWYQQTPGQGLQFLFEYFSETQRNKGNFPGRFSGRQFSNSRSEMNVSTLELGDSALYLCASSLRQGNTGELFFGEGSRLTVL.

The chain joins TRBV7-2 to TRBJ2-5; D not certain. CDR1 is SGHTA, CDR2 FQGNSA, per germline. The CDR3 extends over 14 amino acids. V was clipped by 5 bases and J by 5 bases, with 15 bases between them. The CDR3 DNA reads as TGTGCCAGCAGCCCACGCCCTGAGTGGGAGACCCAGTACTTC. This encodes CASSPRPEWETQYF.

This clone showed up just a few times. The chain has TRBV30 and TRBJ1-2; 7 bases are a match to TRBD1. J lost 0 bases, V lost 6 bases, and 4 bases had no gene match. The CDR3 sequence is 13 residues long. The germline V gene has CDR1 GTSNPN and CDR2 SVGIG (reference sequence). CDR3 in amino acids: CACRDRANYGYTF. The CDR3 nucleotides read TGTGCCTGTAGGGACAGAGCTAACTATGGCTACACCTTC. Supplemented by reference TRBV30 and TRBJ1-2, the full variable domain reads SQTIHQWPATLVQPVGSPLSLECTVEGTSNPNLYWYRQAAGRGLQLLFYSVGIGQISSEVPQNLSASRPQDRQFILSSKKLLLSDSGFYLCACRDRANYGYTFGSGTRLTVV.

This clone has a handful of counts. The chain joins TRBV5-1 to TRBJ1-2; D unclear. The CDR3 runs 15 residues. CDR1 is SGHRS, CDR2 YFSETQ, per germline. Trimming removed 1 base at V and 4 bases at J, with 14 bases between. The CDR3 sequence is CASSLRSQQPYGYTF. In DNA form, the CDR3 reads TGCGCCAGCAGCTTGCGGTCCCAACAGCCCTATGGCTACACCTTC.

This clone was recorded a few times. This chain joins TRBV6-5 and TRBJ2-3, with 12 bases that match TRBD2. The CDR3 is made up of 14 amino acids. Looked up from germline, CDR1 is MNHEY and CDR2 is SVGAGI. V lost 5 bases, J lost 5 bases, and 2 bases stayed unmatched. CDR3 DNA: TGTGCCAGCAGTCTAGCGGGAGGGCAAGATACGCAGTATTTT. This translates into CASSLAGGQDTQYF.

The V gene is TRBV19, the J gene TRBJ1-1; 7 bases are shared with TRBD1. With 4 bases clipped from V and 7 bases from J, the junction kept 6 bases outside the gene matches. Germline V gives CDR1 LNHDA, CDR2 SQIVND (reference sequence). The CDR3 loop spans 13 amino acids. The CDR3 region is CASSTARDSEAFF. The CDR3 nucleotides read TGTGCCAGTAGTACCGCTAGGGACAGTGAAGCTTTCTTT.

This clone has a handful of counts. CDR3 residues: CASIGRDQPQHF. Written as DNA, the CDR3 is TGTGCCAGTATTGGCAGGGATCAGCCCCAGCATTTT. This chain uses TRBV19 with TRBJ1-5; perhaps TRBD1 as D (5 bases). The CDR3 is made up of 12 amino acids. Germline CDR1 is LNHDA and CDR2 is SQIVND (reference sequence). V gave up 7 bases and J gave up 5 bases, with 9 bases separating them.

This clone was seen a few times. J is TRBJ1-5 and V is TRBV6-6, with D uncertain. Germline lookup yields CDR1 MNHNY and CDR2 SVGAGI (reference sequence). There are 14 residues in the CDR3. V lost 7 bases and J lost 4, with 14 bases in between. The CDR3 is CASTTGNQNQPQHF. The CDR3 nucleotides are TGTGCCAGCACCACGGGGAACCAGAATCAGCCCCAGCATTTT.

V gene TRBV5-4 combines with J gene TRBJ2-1; 9 nucleotides line up with TRBD1. Trimming at V came to 8 bases and at J to 9 bases, leaving 18 bases not matched to a gene. Germline loops: CDR1 SGHNT, CDR2 YYREEE (reference sequence). The CDR3 runs 16 residues. CDR3: CASADGRDRVTSEQFF. The CDR3 region has the DNA TGTGCCAGTGCGGACGGTCGGGACAGGGTCACTAGTGAGCAGTTCTTC.

This clone has a handful of counts. The chain recombines TRBV28 with TRBJ2-5; a possible D gene is TRBD2 (5 bases). In germline, CDR1 is MDHEN, CDR2 SYDVKM. V lost 9 bases to trimming and J lost 7 bases, with 12 bases between them. The CDR3 has 11 residues. The CDR3: CASSGKGTQYF. The CDR3 DNA reads as TGTGCCAGTTCGGGAAAAGGGACCCAGTACTTC.